This entry lists 6 T cell receptor beta chains sequenced from one sample in a study of a mutant IDH1 vaccine in newly diagnosed glioma. The time point was: week 35, safety follow-up. Each dose delivered 300 ug of mutant IDH1 20-mer peptide subcutaneously with imiquimod. Assay: immunoSEQ multiplex PCR; the TCRdb copy retains only in-frame clones and omits some. The sample contains about 66,000 clones, 65% to 75% of which appear only once. The antigens for these receptors are not known. Source: PBMCs, taken from a glioma patient whose treatment included an IDH1 peptide vaccine. The source of these receptors is a man aged 45-60 years with glioma.

This clone has just one count. The genes are TRBV6-6 and TRBJ1-2, with TRBD1 as a possible D gene (6 bases). Germline V gene sequence: CDR1 MNHNY, CDR2 SVGAGI (reference sequence). The germline V and J ends were trimmed by 5 bases and 5 bases, with 15 bases remaining between them. The CDR3 totals 14 residues. This CDR3 is CASSGRGREYGYTF. Written as DNA, the CDR3 is TGTGCCAGCAGTGGCAGGGGCCGTGAGTATGGCTACACCTTC.

The sample holds a few counts of this clone. The CDR3 sequence is CASSLPPGDGNTIYF. DNA of the CDR3: TGTGCCAGCAGCCTACCGCCAGGGGACGGAAACACCATATATTTT. The chain employs TRBV6-6 and TRBJ1-3, with D tentatively TRBD1 (6 bases). This CDR3 spans 15 amino acids. V gave up 6 bases and J gave up 4 bases, with 16 bases separating them. The germline CDR1 and CDR2 sequences are MNHNY and SVGAGI (reference sequence).

The chain links TRBV29-1 to TRBJ2-1, with D possibly TRBD2 on 7 matching bases. CDR1 SQVTM and CDR2 ANQGSEA come from the germline V gene. This CDR3 has 17 residues. V dropped 0 bases and J dropped 0 bases, with 15 bases sitting between them. The CDR3 sequence is CSVEDRGAGSSYNEQFF. Written as DNA, the CDR3 is TGCAGCGTTGAAGATCGGGGGGCAGGAAGCTCCTACAATGAGCAGTTCTTC.

V gene TRBV5-1 combines with J gene TRBJ2-2, with D possibly TRBD1 on 6 matching bases. Germline values: CDR1 SGHRS, CDR2 YFSETQ. The ends were cut back, 1 base at V and 1 base at J, with 8 bases in the middle. This CDR3 has 15 residues. CDR3 region: CASSLSQGNTGELFF. The CDR3 DNA follows: TGCGCCAGCAGCTTGTCACAGGGGAACACCGGGGAGCTGTTTTTT.

The V and J genes are TRBV6-1 and TRBJ2-1; TRBD1 or TRBD2 may be the D gene (5 bases each). CDR3 length: 15 amino acids. The germline CDR1 and CDR2 sequences are MNHNS and SASEGT. V lost 5 bases to trimming and J lost 3 bases, with 14 bases between them. CDR3 amino acids: CASSFEGMSYNEQFF. In nucleotides, the CDR3 is TGTGCCAGCAGTTTTGAGGGGATGAGCTACAATGAGCAGTTCTTC.

This clone was seen once. This chain uses TRBV30 with TRBJ1-5; D is possibly TRBD1 (5 bases). V shed 4 bases and J shed 2 bases, with 12 bases lying between them. Germline values: CDR1 GTSNPN, CDR2 SVGIG (reference sequence). This CDR3 has 14 amino acids. The CDR3 sequence is CAWNPAGGNQPQHF. CDR3 coding DNA: TGTGCCTGGAACCCCGCGGGGGGCAATCAGCCCCAGCATTTT.